Below, 21 T cell receptor beta chains from the same sample are listed, as sequenced in a study of identifying expanded T cells in peripheral blood. Sequenced by immunoSEQ multiplex PCR; TCRdb stores in-frame clones only, minus some. The sample has some 97,000 clones, over 70% seen once; the top ten hold roughly 6%. The sample consisted of blood. These TCRs come from a person aged 18 to 75 in good health.

The V call is TRBV13, the J call TRBJ1-1, with TRBD1 identical over 7 bases. Germline V gene sequence: CDR1 PRHDT, CDR2 FYEKMQ (reference sequence). V was pared by 3 bases and J by 4 bases, with 8 bases of the junction left unmatched. The CDR3 has 15 residues. CDR3 amino acids: CASSFRQGGSTEAFF. The CDR3 DNA is TGTGCCAGCAGCTTCCGACAGGGTGGGAGCACTGAAGCTTTCTTT.

V gene TRBV27 combines with J gene TRBJ1-2; 7 bases map to TRBD1. V was clipped by 0 bases and J by 8 bases; unmatched bases: 9. This CDR3 is 15 amino acids long. The germline V gene has CDR1 MNHEY and CDR2 SMNVEV (reference sequence). The CDR3 loop reads CASSLSIGGAEGYTF. As DNA, the CDR3 is TGTGCCAGCAGTTTATCGATAGGGGGCGCGGAGGGCTACACCTTC.

The V gene is TRBV7-2, the J gene TRBJ2-3, with D perhaps given as TRBD1 or TRBD2 (5 bases each). CDR1 and CDR2 (germline): SGHTA, FQGNSA. With 5 bases removed from V and 6 bases from J, the gap between germline ends came to 9 bases. The CDR3 extends over 12 amino acids. In DNA, the CDR3 is TGTGCCAGCAGCGTTTGGGGGGATACGCAGTATTTT. Translation: CASSVWGDTQYF.

The genes are TRBV6-5 and TRBJ1-1; 7 bases match TRBD1. Germline V lookup: CDR1 MNHEY, CDR2 SVGAGI. With V trimmed by 5 bases and J by 2 bases, 5 bases remained unmatched. The length of the CDR3 is 14 residues. Written as DNA, the CDR3 is TGTGCCAGCAGTGTGACAGGGAGCAACACTGAAGCTTTCTTT. Its protein product is CASSVTGSNTEAFF.

J is TRBJ1-1 and V is TRBV12-5; D uncertain. The germline V gene has CDR1 LGHNT and CDR2 FRNRAP. This CDR3 contains 13 residues. The V end lost 2 bases, the J end lost 1 base, and 5 bases lay between the germline ends. CDR3 protein: CASGLSRNTEAFF. CDR3 coding DNA: TGTGCTAGTGGTTTGAGCAGGAACACTGAAGCTTTCTTT.

The chain links TRBV4-1 to TRBJ2-7; TRBD2 agrees at 10 bases. J gave up 4 bases and V 3 bases, and 3 bases lay outside the gene matches. This CDR3 has 14 amino acids. Germline CDR1 and CDR2: MGHRA and YSYEKL. Written as DNA, the CDR3 is TGCGCCAGCAGCCACCCGGGACTAGCGTACGAGCAGTACTTC. It yields the protein CASSHPGLAYEQYF.

This clone has just one count. The chain has TRBV30 and TRBJ1-1; 8 positions agree with TRBD1. The CDR3 has 14 amino acids. The ends lost 4 bases at V and 6 bases at J; junction bases unmatched: 10. Germline CDR1 is GTSNPN and CDR2 is SVGIG (reference sequence). CDR3 protein: CAWTLTGVIPEAFF. The CDR3 nucleotides read TGTGCCTGGACCCTGACAGGGGTAATCCCTGAAGCTTTCTTT.

The V and J genes are TRBV5-1 and TRBJ1-2; a weak D match, TRBD1 (5 bases). This CDR3 is built from 16 residues. Deletions cut 4 bases from V and 3 bases from J, with 19 bases between. The germline V gene encodes CDR1 SGHRS and CDR2 YFSETQ. The CDR3 DNA sequence: TGCGCCAGCAGCCCTTGGGGCCCCGCTTTTGACTATGGCTACACCTTC. Encoded protein: CASSPWGPAFDYGYTF.

The rearrangement uses TRBV19 and TRBJ2-5; 10 bases map to TRBD1. This CDR3 spans 16 amino acids. J lost 9 bases, V lost 4 bases, and 14 bases had no gene match. CDR1 LNHDA and CDR2 SQIVND come from the germline V gene (reference sequence). The DNA for the CDR3 is TGTGCCAGTAGTAGGGGACAGGGGTCGGGTACAAGGGCCCAGTACTTC. Protein product: CASSRGQGSGTRAQYF.

This chain uses TRBV4-1 with TRBJ2-7; D call uncertain. The CDR3 runs 11 residues. CDR1 MGHRA and CDR2 YSYEKL come from the germline V gene. V was pared by 4 bases and J by 7 bases, with 8 bases between. CDR3 DNA sequence: TGCGCCAGCAGCCTGCACGGGGAGCAGTACTTC. Its translation is CASSLHGEQYF.

This clone was counted a single time. V gene TRBV10-2 combines with J gene TRBJ1-1, with D perhaps TRBD1 (5 bases). Germline V CDR1 and CDR2: WSHSY, SAAADI. V was trimmed by 6 bases and J by 0 bases, leaving 8 bases between them. The CDR3 is 13 amino acids. The CDR3 spells CASRGGVNTEAFF. DNA for the CDR3: TGCGCCAGCAGAGGAGGGGTGAACACTGAAGCTTTCTTT.

This clone occurred a few times. This sequence joins TRBV7-2 and TRBJ2-6; unclear D gene. CDR1 and CDR2 (germline): SGHTA, FQGNSA. V was shortened by 1 base and J by 2 bases, with 6 bases between the two germline ends. The CDR3 has 15 amino acids. The CDR3 DNA follows: TGTGCCAGCAGCTTAGTGGTGACTGGGGCCAACGTCCTGACTTTC. This sequence encodes CASSLVVTGANVLTF.

The gene calls are TRBV5-6 and TRBJ1-1; TRBD1 matches at 7 bases. The ends lost 4 bases at V and 1 base at J; junction bases unmatched: 10. This CDR3 spans 16 amino acids. Looked up from germline, CDR1 is SGHDT and CDR2 is YYEEEE. CDR3 DNA: TGTGCCAGCAGCCCTAGACCGACAGGGCCGAACACTGAAGCTTTCTTT. It specifies CASSPRPTGPNTEAFF.

The chain carries TRBV10-1 and TRBJ2-2; no reliable D call. The CDR3 length is 13 residues. Germline CDR1 is WNHNN and CDR2 is SYGVQD (reference sequence). With 7 bases removed from V and 6 bases from J, the gap between germline ends came to 12 bases. The CDR3 loop is CASTPTLAGELFF. CDR3 coding DNA: TGCGCCAGCACCCCGACCCTCGCCGGGGAGCTGTTTTTT.

This sequence joins TRBV18 and TRBJ1-6; D remains ambiguous. The length of the CDR3 is 18 residues. Germline V gene sequence: CDR1 KGHSH, CDR2 LQKENI. V was trimmed by 2 bases and J by 7 bases, leaving 21 bases between them. As DNA, the CDR3 is TGTGCCAGCTCACCAGGAGCGGGAGCCATCCCGTCCAATTCACCCCTCCACTTT. Translated, it gives CASSPGAGAIPSNSPLHF.

The V gene is TRBV7-2, the J gene TRBJ1-2; the D gene is possibly TRBD1 (6 bases). V was shortened by 5 bases and J by 3 bases, with 19 bases between the two germline ends. CDR1 is SGHTA, CDR2 FQGNSA, per germline. The CDR3 consists of 16 residues. CDR3 sequence: CASSIFKQGLYYGYTF. DNA for the CDR3: TGTGCCAGCAGCATCTTCAAGCAGGGGCTATACTATGGCTACACCTTC.

The chain combines TRBV10-2 with TRBJ1-2, with TRBD1 matching over 7 bases. Per germline, CDR1 WSHSY and CDR2 SAAADI. The ends lost 3 bases at V and 6 bases at J; junction bases unmatched: 4. The CDR3 is made up of 13 amino acids. The CDR3 DNA is TGCGCCAGCAGTGATCGACAGGGAAATGGCTACACCTTC. As protein: CASSDRQGNGYTF.

J is TRBJ2-7 and V is TRBV10-2; D is perhaps TRBD1 or TRBD2 (5 bases each). V was cut by 4 bases and J by 1 base, with 14 bases left in between. CDR3 size: 15 residues. Germline CDR1 is WSHSY and CDR2 is SAAADI. The CDR3 DNA reads as TGCGCCAGCAGTGGCCGGGGCGTAAGTTCCTACGAGCAGTACTTC. Protein product: CASSGRGVSSYEQYF.

This rearrangement joins TRBV9 to TRBJ2-5; TRBD2 matches 8 bases. CDR1 and CDR2 (germline): SGDLS, YYNGEE. The CDR3 is 17 residues long. The V and J ends lost 3 bases and 3 bases, in that order; junction bases with no gene match: 13. In DNA form, the CDR3 reads TGTGCCAGCAGCGGGGGGCTAAGCGGGAGTGGAGAAGAGACCCAGTACTTC. The encoded protein is CASSGGLSGSGEETQYF.

V and J are TRBV6-1 and TRBJ1-5; 9 nucleotides line up with TRBD1. This CDR3 is built from 17 residues. V was clipped by 1 base and J by 6 bases; unmatched bases: 10. Per germline, CDR1 MNHNS and CDR2 SASEGT. The CDR3 DNA reads as TGTGCCAGCAGTGAAGAACTGACAGGGGGTAGGTCTCAGCCCCAGCATTTT. Its translation is CASSEELTGGRSQPQHF.

The chain combines TRBV7-2 with TRBJ2-7; a weak D match, TRBD1 (5 bases). The germline gives CDR1 SGHTA, CDR2 FQGNSA. Trimming cost V 3 bases and J 2 bases, with 8 bases left between them. This CDR3 has 13 residues. The CDR3 spells CASSFQGTYEQYF. The CDR3 DNA reads TGTGCCAGCAGCTTTCAGGGAACCTACGAGCAGTACTTC.